Below, one T cell receptor (beta chain) is given with its context. Its target is not known. These data belong to a study of response to subunit inactivated influenza vaccine. General study points: Authors suggested few new T cells are recruited by each seasonal influenza vaccination.

Each CDR3 protein gets one entry after TCRdb re-called the RT-PCR reads with MiXCR. The sample has 800,000 to 1,000,000 distinct CDR3 sequences, 20% to 25% seen once. This CDR3 is 18 amino acids long. From germline, CDR1 is MNHEY and CDR2 SVGEGT. V gave up 0 bases and J gave up 2 bases; unmatched junction bases: 3. This clonotype was sampled from a man aged 45-65 years who received an inactivated influenza vaccine. The specimen was PBMCs from blood, collected approximately 5 days after vaccination. The rearrangement links TRBV6-2 or TRBV6-3 to TRBJ2-1, with 14 bases identical to TRBD2. CDR3 bases: TGTGCCAGCAGTTACTCGGGACTAGCGGGAGTTACCTACAATGAGCAGTTCTTC. This sequence encodes CASSYSGLAGVTYNEQFF.